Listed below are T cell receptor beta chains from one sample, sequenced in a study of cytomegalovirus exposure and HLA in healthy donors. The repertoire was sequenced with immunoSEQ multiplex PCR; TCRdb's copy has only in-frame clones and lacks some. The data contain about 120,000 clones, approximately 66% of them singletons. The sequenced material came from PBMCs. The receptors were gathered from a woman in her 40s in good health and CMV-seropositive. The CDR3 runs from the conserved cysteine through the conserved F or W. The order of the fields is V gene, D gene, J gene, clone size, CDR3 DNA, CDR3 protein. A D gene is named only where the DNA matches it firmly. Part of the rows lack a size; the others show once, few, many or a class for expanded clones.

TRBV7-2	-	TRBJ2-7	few	TGTGCCAGCAGCTTACAGGGATCAACCTACGAGCAGTACTTC	CASSLQGSTYEQYF
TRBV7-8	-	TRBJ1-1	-	TGTGCCAGCAGCTCCCGTTTGGGCAGGGAGAACACTGAAGCTTTCTTT	CASSSRLGRENTEAFF
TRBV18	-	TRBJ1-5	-	TGTGCCAGCTCACCGTCTCGCAGGGAAGGTCAGCCCCAGCATTTT	CASSPSRREGQPQHF
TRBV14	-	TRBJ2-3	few	TGTGCCAGCAGTTTCAGTACACATACGCAGTATTTT	CASSFSTHTQYF
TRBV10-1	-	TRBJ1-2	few	TGCGCCAGCAGTGAGTCGGCGGAGAGGGGCTACACCTTC	CASSESAERGYTF
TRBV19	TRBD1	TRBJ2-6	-	TGTGCCAGTAGGGACAGGGGGCGGAGGGCCAACGTCCTGCCTTTC	CASRDRGRRANVLPF
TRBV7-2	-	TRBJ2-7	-	TGTGCCAGCAGCTTACCGGGAACCCCCTACGAGCAGTACTTC	CASSLPGTPYEQYF
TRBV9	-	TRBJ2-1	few	TGTGCCAGCAGCGTTTCAGCGGGTGTTATTAATGAGCAGTTCTTC	CASSVSAGVINEQFF
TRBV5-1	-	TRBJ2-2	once	TGCGCCAGCAGCTTGGCTAGGACAGTGAACACCGGGGAGCTGTTTTTT	CASSLARTVNTGELFF
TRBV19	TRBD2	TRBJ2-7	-	TGTGCCAGTAGTATTAGCCTAGCGGGAACCGAGCAGTACTTC	CASSISLAGTEQYF
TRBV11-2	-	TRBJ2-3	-	TGTGCCAGCAGCTTAAGGCTGGGCGTGGGAGATACGCAGTATTTT	CASSLRLGVGDTQYF
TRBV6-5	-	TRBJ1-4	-	TGTGCCAGCAGTTACGAGGGCACAACTAATGAAAAACTGTTTTTT	CASSYEGTTNEKLFF
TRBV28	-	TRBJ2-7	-	TGTGCCAGCAGTTTCACAGGGTGCGAGCAGTACTTC	CASSFTGCEQYF
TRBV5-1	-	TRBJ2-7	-	TGCGCCAGCAGCTTTTTAGGAGGGAGCTACGAGCAGTACTTC	CASSFLGGSYEQYF
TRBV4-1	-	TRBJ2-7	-	TGCGCCAGCAGCCACTCGGCAGCGAGCTCCTACGAGCAGTACTTC	CASSHSAASSYEQYF
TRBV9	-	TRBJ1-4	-	TGTGCCAGCAGCGTCGGGGGGCTCGCAACTAATGAAAAACTGTTTTTT	CASSVGGLATNEKLFF
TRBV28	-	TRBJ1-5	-	TGTGCCAGCAGTGCGGGACGGTATCAGCCCCAGCATTTT	CASSAGRYQPQHF
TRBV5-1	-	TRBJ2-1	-	TGCGCCAGCAGCACTGACAGGGACTGGCGCAGTGAGCAGTTCTTC	CASSTDRDWRSEQFF
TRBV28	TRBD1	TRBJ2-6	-	TGTGCCAGCAGCCCCGACAGGGACGGGGCCAACGTCCTGACTTTC	CASSPDRDGANVLTF
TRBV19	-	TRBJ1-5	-	TGTGCCAGTAGTGTCAGGGGTAGCAATCAGCCCCAGCATTTT	CASSVRGSNQPQHF
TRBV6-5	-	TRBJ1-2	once	TGTGCCAGCAAGGGCGCGAGGGACTACACCTTC	CASKGARDYTF
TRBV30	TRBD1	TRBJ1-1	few	TGTGCCTGGAGTCCCTTACCGGACAGGGGGTGTGAAGCTTTCTTT	CAWSPLPDRGCEAFF
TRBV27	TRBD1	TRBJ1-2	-	TGTGCCAGCAGTTTAGTAAGGGGGCAAGGCTACACCTTC	CASSLVRGQGYTF
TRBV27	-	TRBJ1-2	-	TGTGCCAGCAGTGAATATAACGGCTATGGCTACACCTTC	CASSEYNGYGYTF
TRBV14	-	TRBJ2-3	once	TGTGCCAGCGGGGTCCAGGGTATAGATACGCAGTATTTT	CASGVQGIDTQYF
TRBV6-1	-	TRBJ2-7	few	TGTGCCAGCAGTGAAGCCTGGCAGGGGCGAAGCGTGTACTTC	CASSEAWQGRSVYF
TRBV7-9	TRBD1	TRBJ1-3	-	TGTGCCAGCAGCTCGACAGGGCCTCACTCTGGAAACACCATATATTTT	CASSSTGPHSGNTIYF
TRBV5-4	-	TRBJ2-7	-	TGTGCCAGCAGCTTGGATAATCCGTACGAGCAGTACTTC	CASSLDNPYEQYF
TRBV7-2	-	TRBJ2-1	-	TGTGCCAGCAGCTTAGGGCAGCGGAATGAGCAGTTCTTC	CASSLGQRNEQFF
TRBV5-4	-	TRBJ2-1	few	TGTGCCAGCAGCTTGGGGGGCGGGGACCAGGGACAGTTCTTC	CASSLGGGDQGQFF
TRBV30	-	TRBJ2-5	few	TGTGCCTGGAGTGTCCTTCAAGAGACCCAGTACTTC	CAWSVLQETQYF
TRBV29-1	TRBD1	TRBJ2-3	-	TGCAGCGTGGTCCGGGACAGGGGCCTGGGTACGCAGTATTTT	CSVVRDRGLGTQYF
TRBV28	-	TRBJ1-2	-	TGTGCCAGCAGTCGGTCGACAGGCCCCGGGGGCTACACCTTC	CASSRSTGPGGYTF
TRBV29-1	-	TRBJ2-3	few	TGCAGCGTTGAAGATCCCGCAGTGGGGGCCTCAGATACGCAGTATTTT	CSVEDPAVGASDTQYF
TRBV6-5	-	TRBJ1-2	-	TGTGCCAGCAGCTCGCGAAACTATGGCTACACCTTC	CASSSRNYGYTF
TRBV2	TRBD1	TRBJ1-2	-	TGTGCCAGCCAGCCTGACAGGGATAGGGGCTACACCTTC	CASQPDRDRGYTF
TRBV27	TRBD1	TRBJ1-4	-	TGTGCCAGCAGTTCACAGGGGGGAAATGAAAAACTGTTTTTT	CASSSQGGNEKLFF
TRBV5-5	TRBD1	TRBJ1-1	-	TGTGCCAGCAGCTTGGCGGGACAGGGGGCGCGGGGCACTGAAGCTTTCTTT	CASSLAGQGARGTEAFF
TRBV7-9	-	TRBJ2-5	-	TGTGCCAGCAGCCCGAGCTGGGCCGAAGAGACCCAGTACTTC	CASSPSWAEETQYF
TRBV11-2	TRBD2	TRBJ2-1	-	TGTGCCAGCAGCTTAACGCTAGCGGGAGTATATGAGCAGTTCTTC	CASSLTLAGVYEQFF
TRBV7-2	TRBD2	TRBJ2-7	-	TGTGCCAGCAGCTTACTAGCGGGGACCTACGAGCAGTACTTC	CASSLLAGTYEQYF
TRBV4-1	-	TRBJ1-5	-	TGCGCCAGCAGCCACTTGGTGACAGGAGATCAGCCCCAGCATTTT	CASSHLVTGDQPQHF
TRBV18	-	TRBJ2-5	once	TGTGCCAGCTCACCCCCTAGCGACCAAGAGACCCAGTACTTC	CASSPPSDQETQYF
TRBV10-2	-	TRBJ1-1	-	TGCGCCAGCAGCGATAGGACTATGAACACTGAAGCTTTCTTT	CASSDRTMNTEAFF
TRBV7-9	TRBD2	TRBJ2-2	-	TGTGCCAGCAGCTTAGCGTCTAGCGGTGGCGGGGAGCTGTTTTTT	CASSLASSGGGELFF
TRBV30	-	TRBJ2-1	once	TGTGCCTGGAGTATGATAGGGAGGGGGGCCGGGAGAAATGGGCAGTTCTTC	CAWSMIGRGAGRNGQFF
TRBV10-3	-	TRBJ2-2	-	TGTGCCATCAGGCAGGGTGTACACGGGGAGCTGTTTTTT	CAIRQGVHGELFF
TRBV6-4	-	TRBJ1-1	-	TGTGCCAGCCAGGGGACCGAGGACACTGAAGCTTTCTTT	CASQGTEDTEAFF
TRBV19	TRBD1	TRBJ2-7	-	TGTGCCAGTAGTTCCCCGGGACAGGGGCACGAGCAGTACTTC	CASSSPGQGHEQYF
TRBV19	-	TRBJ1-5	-	TGTGCCAGCCAGGGCCCTAGGGAAAATCAGCCCCAGCATTTT	CASQGPRENQPQHF